This T cell receptor beta chain was identified in a study of T cell repertoires in cytomegalovirus infection. Study in general: Recently identified HLA-C-restricted and well-studied HLA-B-restricted CMV epitopes were used. From public TCR beta signatures came an indication of both CMV infection and matching HLA type. The study's findings and limits: In two of eight donors, the top clonotype was HLA-C-restricted CMV-specific. Totalled public TCR beta family frequency picked out people who carried CMV plus the relevant HLA.

A single record per CDR3 protein comes from TCRdb applying MiXCR to the reads. This sample yields 750,000 to 950,000 distinct CDR3 sequences, of which 25% to 35% are seen a single time; approximately 14% belongs to the top ten. Per germline, CDR1 ENHRY and CDR2 SYGVKD. The ends were cut back, 3 bases at V and 4 bases at J, with 15 bases in the middle. The CDR3 sequence is 15 residues long. As to this clonotype: Its antigen is currently unknown.

This TCR was sampled from a human donor in good health (CMV status not recorded). Some clones in this sample may be carry-over from other donors' samples. The chain employs TRBV10-3 and TRBJ1-1; D unresolved. Sequencing was performed on cultured CD8+ T cells from PBMCs, taken from culture after CMV antigen stimulation. CDR3 sequence reads: CAISEVIGRGTEAFF. DNA of the CDR3: TGTGCCATCAGTGAAGTTATAGGAAGAGGCACTGAAGCTTTCTTT.